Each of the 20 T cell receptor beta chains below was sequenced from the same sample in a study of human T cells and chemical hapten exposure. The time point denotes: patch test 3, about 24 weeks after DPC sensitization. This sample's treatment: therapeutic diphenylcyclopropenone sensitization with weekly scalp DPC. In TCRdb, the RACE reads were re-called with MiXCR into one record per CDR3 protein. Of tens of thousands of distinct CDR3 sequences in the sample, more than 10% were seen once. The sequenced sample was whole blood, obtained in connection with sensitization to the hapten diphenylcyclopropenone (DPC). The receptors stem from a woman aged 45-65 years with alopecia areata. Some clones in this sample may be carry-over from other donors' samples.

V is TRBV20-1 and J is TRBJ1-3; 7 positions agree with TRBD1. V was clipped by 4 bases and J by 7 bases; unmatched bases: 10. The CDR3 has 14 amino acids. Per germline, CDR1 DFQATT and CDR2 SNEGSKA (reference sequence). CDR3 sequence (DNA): TGCAGTGCTAAATTGACAGGGCAAGGGAACACCATATATTTT. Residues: CSAKLTGQGNTIYF.

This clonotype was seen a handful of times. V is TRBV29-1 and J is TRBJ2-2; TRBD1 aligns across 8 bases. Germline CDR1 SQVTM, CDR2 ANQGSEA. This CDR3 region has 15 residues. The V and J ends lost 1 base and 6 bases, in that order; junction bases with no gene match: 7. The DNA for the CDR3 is TGCAGCGTTGAAGTGGGACAGGTTAGGGCCGGGGAGCTGTTTTTT. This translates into CSVEVGQVRAGELFF.

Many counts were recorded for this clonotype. The CDR3 protein is CASRGTDYNEQFF. CDR3 sequence (DNA): TGTGCCAGCAGGGGGACAGACTACAATGAGCAGTTCTTC. The V call is TRBV7-6, the J call TRBJ2-1; 7 bases line up with TRBD1. J was trimmed by 3 bases and V by 6 bases; bases with no gene match: 2. Germline CDR1 SGHVS, CDR2 FNYEAQ. The CDR3 spans 13 residues.

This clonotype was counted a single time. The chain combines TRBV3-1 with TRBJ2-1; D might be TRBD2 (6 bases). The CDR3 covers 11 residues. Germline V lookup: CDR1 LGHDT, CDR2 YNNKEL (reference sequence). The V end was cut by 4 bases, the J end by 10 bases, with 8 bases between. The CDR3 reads CASSLGLEQFF. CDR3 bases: TGTGCCAGCAGCCTGGGACTCGAGCAGTTCTTC.

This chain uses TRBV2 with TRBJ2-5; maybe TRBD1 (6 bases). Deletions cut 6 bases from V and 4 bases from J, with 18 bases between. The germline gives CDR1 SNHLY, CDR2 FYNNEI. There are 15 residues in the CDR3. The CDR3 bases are TGTGCCAGCAGCCCTAAGGCGGCAGGGGCAGAGACCCAGTACTTC. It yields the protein CASSPKAAGAETQYF.

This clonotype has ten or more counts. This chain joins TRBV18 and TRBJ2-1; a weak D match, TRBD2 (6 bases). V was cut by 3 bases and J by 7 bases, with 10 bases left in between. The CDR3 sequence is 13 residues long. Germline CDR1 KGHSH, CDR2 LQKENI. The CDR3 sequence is CASSPSGANEQFF. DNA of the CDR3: TGTGCCAGCTCACCGTCGGGAGCAAATGAGCAGTTCTTC.

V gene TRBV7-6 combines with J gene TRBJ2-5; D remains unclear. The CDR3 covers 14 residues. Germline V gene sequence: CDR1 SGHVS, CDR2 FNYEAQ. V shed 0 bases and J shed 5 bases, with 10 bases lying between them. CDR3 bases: TGTGCCAGCAGCTTAGCTGGTGTTGGCGAGACCCAGTACTTC. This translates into CASSLAGVGETQYF. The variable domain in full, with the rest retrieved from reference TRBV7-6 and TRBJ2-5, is GAGVSQSPRYKVTKRGQDVALRCDPISGHVSLYWYRQALGQGPEFLTYFNYEAQQDKSGLPNDRFSAERPEGSISTLTIQRTEQRDSAMYRCASSLAGVGETQYFGPGTRLLVL.

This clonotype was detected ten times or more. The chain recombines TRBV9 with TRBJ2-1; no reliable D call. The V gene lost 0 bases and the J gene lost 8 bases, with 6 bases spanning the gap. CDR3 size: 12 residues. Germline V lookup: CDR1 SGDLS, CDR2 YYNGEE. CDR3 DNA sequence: TGTGCCAGCAGCGTAGGGTTCTATGAGCAGTTCTTC. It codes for CASSVGFYEQFF.

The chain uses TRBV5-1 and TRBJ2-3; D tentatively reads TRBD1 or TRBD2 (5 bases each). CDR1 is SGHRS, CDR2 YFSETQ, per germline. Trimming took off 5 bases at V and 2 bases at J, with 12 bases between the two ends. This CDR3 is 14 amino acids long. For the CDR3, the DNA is TGCGCCAGCAGGTCCGGGACGCACACAGATACGCAGTATTTT. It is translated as CASRSGTHTDTQYF.

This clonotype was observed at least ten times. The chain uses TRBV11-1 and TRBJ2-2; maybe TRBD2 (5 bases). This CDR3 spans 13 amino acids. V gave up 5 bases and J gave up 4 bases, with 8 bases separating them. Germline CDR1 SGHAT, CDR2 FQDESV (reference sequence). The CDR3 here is CASSPGLTGELFF. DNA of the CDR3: TGTGCCAGCAGCCCCGGACTCACCGGGGAGCTGTTTTTT.

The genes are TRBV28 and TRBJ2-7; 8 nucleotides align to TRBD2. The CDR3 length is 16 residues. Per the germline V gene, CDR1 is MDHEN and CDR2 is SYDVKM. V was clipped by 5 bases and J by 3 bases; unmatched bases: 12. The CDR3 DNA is TGTGCCAGCAGTACTAGCGGAGCTAGTGATATCTACGAGCAGTACTTC. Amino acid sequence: CASSTSGASDIYEQYF.

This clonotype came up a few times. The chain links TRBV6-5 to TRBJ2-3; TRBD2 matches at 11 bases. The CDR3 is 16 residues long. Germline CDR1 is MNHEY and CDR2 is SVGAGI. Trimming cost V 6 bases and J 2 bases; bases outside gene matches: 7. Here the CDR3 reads CASSRTGLADTDTQYF. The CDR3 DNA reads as TGTGCCAGCAGCCGAACGGGACTAGCGGACACAGATACGCAGTATTTT.

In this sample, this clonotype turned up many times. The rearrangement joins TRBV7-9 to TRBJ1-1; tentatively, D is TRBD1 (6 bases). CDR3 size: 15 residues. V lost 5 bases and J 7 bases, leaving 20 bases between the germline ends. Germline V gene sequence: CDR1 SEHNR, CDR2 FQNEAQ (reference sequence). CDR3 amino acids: CASSPRGRQGIEAFF. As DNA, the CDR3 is TGTGCCAGCAGCCCCCGGGGCCGTCAGGGGATTGAAGCTTTCTTT.

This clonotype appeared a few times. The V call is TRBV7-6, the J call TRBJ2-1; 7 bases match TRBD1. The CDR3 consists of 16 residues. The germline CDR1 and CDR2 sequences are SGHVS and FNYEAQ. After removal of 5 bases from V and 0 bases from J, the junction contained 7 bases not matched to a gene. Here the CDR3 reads CASSPTGASSYNEQFF. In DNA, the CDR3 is TGTGCCAGCAGCCCTACAGGGGCTAGCTCCTACAATGAGCAGTTCTTC. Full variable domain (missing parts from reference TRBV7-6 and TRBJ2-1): GAGVSQSPRYKVTKRGQDVALRCDPISGHVSLYWYRQALGQGPEFLTYFNYEAQQDKSGLPNDRFSAERPEGSISTLTIQRTEQRDSAMYRCASSPTGASSYNEQFFGPGTRLTVL.

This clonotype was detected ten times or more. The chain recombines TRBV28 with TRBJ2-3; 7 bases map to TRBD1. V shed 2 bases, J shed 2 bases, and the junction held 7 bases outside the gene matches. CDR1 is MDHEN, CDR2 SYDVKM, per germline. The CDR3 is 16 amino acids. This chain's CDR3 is CASSLATGAVTDTQYF. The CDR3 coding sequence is TGTGCCAGCAGTTTAGCCACAGGGGCCGTCACAGATACGCAGTATTTT.

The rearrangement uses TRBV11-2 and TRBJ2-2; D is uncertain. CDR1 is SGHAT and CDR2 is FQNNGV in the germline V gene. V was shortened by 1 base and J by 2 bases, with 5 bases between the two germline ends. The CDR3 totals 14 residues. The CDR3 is CASSLARNTGELFF. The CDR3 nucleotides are TGTGCCAGCAGCTTAGCCAGAAACACCGGGGAGCTGTTTTTT.

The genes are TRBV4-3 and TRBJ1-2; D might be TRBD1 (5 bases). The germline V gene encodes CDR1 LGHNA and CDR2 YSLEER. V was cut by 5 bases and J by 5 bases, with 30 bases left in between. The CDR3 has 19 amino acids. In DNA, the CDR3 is TGCGCCAGCAGCATCCAGGAAAGCGGGGGGACGGGAGACTCGTATGGCTACACCTTC. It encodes CASSIQESGGTGDSYGYTF.

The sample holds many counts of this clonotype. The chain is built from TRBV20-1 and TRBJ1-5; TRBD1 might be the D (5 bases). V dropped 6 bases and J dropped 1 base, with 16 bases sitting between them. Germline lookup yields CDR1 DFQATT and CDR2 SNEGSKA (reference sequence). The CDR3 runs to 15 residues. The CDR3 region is CSASPRGLSNQPQHF. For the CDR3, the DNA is TGCAGTGCCAGCCCCCGGGGGTTGAGCAATCAGCCCCAGCATTTT.

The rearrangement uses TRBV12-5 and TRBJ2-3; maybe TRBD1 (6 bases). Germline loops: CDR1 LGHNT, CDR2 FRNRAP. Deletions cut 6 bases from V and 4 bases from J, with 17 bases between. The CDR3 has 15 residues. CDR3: CASGDLQGPADTQYF. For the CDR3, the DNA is TGTGCTAGTGGCGATCTACAGGGACCGGCAGATACGCAGTATTTT. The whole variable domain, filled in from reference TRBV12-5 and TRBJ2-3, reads DARVTQTPRHKVTEMGQEVTMRCQPILGHNTVFWYRQTMMQGLELLAYFRNRAPLDDSGMPKDRFSAEMPDATLATLKIQPSEPRDSAVYFCASGDLQGPADTQYFGPGTRLTVL.

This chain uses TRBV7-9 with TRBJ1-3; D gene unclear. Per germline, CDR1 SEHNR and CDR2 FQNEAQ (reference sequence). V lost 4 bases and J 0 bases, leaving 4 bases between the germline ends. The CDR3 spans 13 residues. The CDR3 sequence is CASSSYSGNTIYF. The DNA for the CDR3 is TGTGCCAGCAGCTCCTACTCTGGAAACACCATATATTTT.